One sample yielded the 3 T cell receptor beta chains listed below, sequenced in a study of CD8+ T cells in alopecia areata. RNA extraction and reverse transcription yielded cDNA as sequencing template. This table comes from immunoSEQ multiplex PCR, and its TCRdb copy is limited to in-frame clones, with some not included. The sample lists fewer than 150,000 clones, around four fifths occurring once. Treatment reported: oral pan-JAK inhibitor, 5-10 mg twice daily. The material sequenced was CD8+ T cells sorted from blood, taken at week 4, from a patient treated with tofacitinib. The source is a human donor with alopecia areata.

The chain links TRBV6-1 to TRBJ2-1, with unresolved D. V was trimmed by 2 bases and J by 8 bases, leaving 7 bases between them. From germline, CDR1 is MNHNS and CDR2 SASEGT. The CDR3 has 12 residues. CDR3 region: CASSEWGDEQFF. The DNA of the CDR3 is TGTGCCAGCAGTGAATGGGGTGATGAGCAGTTCTTC.

The rearrangement links TRBV29-1 to TRBJ2-7; D not certain. CDR1 is SQVTM, CDR2 ANQGSEA, per germline. The V end was cut by 1 base, the J end by 2 bases, with 9 bases between. The CDR3 extends over 13 amino acids. CDR3 DNA sequence: TGCAGCGTTGAAGTTGGCCTAACCTACGAGCAGTACTTC. Amino acids: CSVEVGLTYEQYF.

V and J are TRBV30 and TRBJ2-5; D ambiguous. Germline V lookup: CDR1 GTSNPN, CDR2 SVGIG (reference sequence). V shed 0 bases and J shed 1 base, with 9 bases lying between them. The CDR3 has 14 residues. CDR3 residues: CAWSVGRIQETQYF. DNA of the CDR3: TGTGCCTGGAGTGTAGGGCGAATCCAAGAGACCCAGTACTTC.